This entry lists 13 T cell receptor beta chains sequenced from one sample in a study of blood T cell repertoires in COVID-19 (dated by TCRdb to about 2020). Library preparation was by the immunoSEQ multiplex PCR assay. This is the immuneACCESS table as TCRdb keeps it, with only in-frame sequences that have V and J called. A part of the clones is gone; compared with another copy, unresolved V genes explain less than half, and the rest is unexplained. Within this sample are nearly 400,000 clones, with around nine tenths of them counted one time only. The top ten clonotypes cover approximately 1.5% of the sample. Specimen: PBMCs or T cells enriched from blood (not recorded which). The receptors come from a woman aged 30 to 39 who had recovered from COVID-19.

This clone was observed once. As DNA, the CDR3 is TGTGCCAGCACCCGCGGGGAGCACTCTGGAAACACCATATATTTT. Protein sequence: CASTRGEHSGNTIYF. The rearrangement joins TRBV7-9 to TRBJ1-3; D call uncertain. Germline V CDR1 and CDR2: SEHNR, FQNEAQ (reference sequence). V was cut by 7 bases and J by 0 bases, with 13 bases left in between. The CDR3 loop spans 15 amino acids.

This clone is a singleton in its sample. The CDR3 region is CASSLEGAPPPTGYTF. The CDR3, as DNA: TGCGCCAGCAGCTTGGAAGGGGCTCCCCCACCGACTGGCTACACCTTC. This sequence joins TRBV5-1 and TRBJ1-2; TRBD1 is a possible D gene (5 bases). V gave up 0 bases and J gave up 7 bases, with 19 bases separating them. The CDR3 is 16 residues long. Germline-derived CDR1 and CDR2 are SGHRS and YFSETQ.

DNA for the CDR3: TGTGCCAGCAGTGAAGGGCACAGCCCTCAAGAGACCCAGTACTTC. It encodes CASSEGHSPQETQYF. V gene TRBV2 combines with J gene TRBJ2-5; no definite D call. Trimming left V 1 base short and J 2 bases short, with 11 bases between. Germline V gene lookup returns CDR1 SNHLY and CDR2 FYNNEI. This CDR3 is built from 15 residues.

V usage is TRBV14 and J usage is TRBJ1-2, with D hard to call. Per germline, CDR1 SGHDN and CDR2 FVKESK. Deletions cut 5 bases from V and 3 bases from J, with 10 bases between. The CDR3 runs to 13 residues. The CDR3 region has the DNA TGTGCCAGCAGCTACGGGATGGACTATGGCTACACCTTC. Translated, it gives CASSYGMDYGYTF.

This CDR3 is CASSQDRGSYNEQFF. The DNA of the CDR3 is TGTGCCAGCAGCCAAGACAGGGGATCCTACAATGAGCAGTTCTTC. The chain links TRBV7-2 to TRBJ2-1, with 8 nucleotides matching TRBD1. The trim removed 5 bases at V and 1 base at J, leaving 4 bases unmatched. The CDR3 covers 15 residues. The germline V gene has CDR1 SGHTA and CDR2 FQGNSA.

The chain is built from TRBV12-5 and TRBJ2-3; TRBD2 matches at 8 bases. The CDR3 sequence is 15 residues long. V lost 9 bases, J lost 4 bases, and 12 bases stayed unmatched. Germline loops: CDR1 LGHNT, CDR2 FRNRAP. CDR3 nucleotide sequence: TGTGCTAGCCCAATGGCGGGGGGCGCGTCAGATACGCAGTATTTT. Protein sequence: CASPMAGGASDTQYF.

The gene calls are TRBV7-9 and TRBJ1-1, with D uncertain. The germline V gene encodes CDR1 SEHNR and CDR2 FQNEAQ (reference sequence). Trimming left V 2 bases short and J 1 base short, with 14 bases between. The CDR3 has 16 amino acids. CDR3 DNA sequence: TGTGCCAGCAGCTTATGGAGACGAGAGGCGAACACTGAAGCTTTCTTT. Amino acid sequence: CASSLWRREANTEAFF.

This clone was counted once. The chain carries TRBV27 and TRBJ1-6, with a weak D call TRBD1 (5 bases). Germline values: CDR1 MNHEY, CDR2 SMNVEV (reference sequence). This CDR3 is built from 15 residues. Trimming cost V 5 bases and J 10 bases, with 18 bases left between them. The CDR3 protein is CASSREGGVWSPLHF. The CDR3 DNA sequence: TGTGCCAGCAGTCGCGAGGGAGGGGTTTGGTCACCCCTCCACTTT.

This clone was seen just once. The chain couples TRBV28 to TRBJ1-6; 7 bases line up with TRBD1. The ends lost 8 bases at V and 6 bases at J; junction bases unmatched: 7. The CDR3 totals 14 residues. Germline CDR1 and CDR2: MDHEN and SYDVKM. CDR3 amino acids: CASGEQGFNSPLHF. DNA for the CDR3: TGTGCCAGCGGAGAACAGGGGTTTAATTCACCCCTCCACTTT.

This clone was seen a single time. The rearrangement links TRBV6-6 to TRBJ2-1; no reliable D call. Germline V lookup: CDR1 MNHNY, CDR2 SVGAGI (reference sequence). The CDR3 is 15 amino acids. Trimming took 5 bases from V and 7 from J, leaving 18 bases between them. The chain's CDR3 is CASSPVFKAQNEQFF. CDR3 bases: TGTGCCAGCAGTCCCGTCTTTAAAGCCCAAAATGAGCAGTTCTTC.

V gene TRBV11-3 combines with J gene TRBJ2-3; tentatively, D is TRBD1 (5 bases). Germline CDR1 and CDR2: SGHNT and YENEEA. Trimming left V 2 bases short and J 3 bases short, with 6 bases between. The CDR3 runs 13 residues. The CDR3: CASSLYRTDTQYF. The CDR3 DNA is TGTGCCAGCAGCTTATACAGGACAGATACGCAGTATTTT.

The V gene is TRBV19, the J gene TRBJ1-1, with unresolved D. Germline CDR1 is LNHDA and CDR2 is SQIVND (reference sequence). This CDR3 is built from 14 residues. V lost 3 bases to trimming and J lost 2 bases, with 10 bases between them. CDR3 protein: CASSISQANTEAFF. The CDR3 bases are TGTGCCAGTAGTATCTCTCAGGCTAACACTGAAGCTTTCTTT.

This rearrangement joins TRBV4-1 to TRBJ2-5; the D gene is possibly TRBD2 (7 bases). V lost 4 bases and J lost 3, with 12 bases in between. The CDR3 sequence is 14 residues long. Germline CDR1 reads MGHRA; CDR2 reads YSYEKL. DNA of the CDR3: TGCGCCAGCAGCCCCTTAGGGGGGGAAGAGACCCAGTACTTC. Its translation is CASSPLGGEETQYF.